What follows describes a single T cell receptor beta chain. The template, about 510 ng total RNA, yielded TCR beta cDNA made with a constant-region primer. Modified slightly, ARM-PCR produced TCR beta libraries over three nested multiplex PCR rounds. With TRBV1-TRBV30 forward primers and a C-beta reverse primer, the first two PCR rounds were run for 10 cycles each. MiXCR, applied by TCRdb to the multiplex PCR reads, yields one record per CDR3 protein. The table shows a few hundred thousand distinct CDR3 sequences, with more than 55% occurring only once. The data were obtained in a study of tumor-infiltrating lymphocytes in primary liver carcinoma. Across the study: Every patient in the cohort had a primary liver carcinoma. That carcinoma was treated by surgical resection. The study included patients who were men and women aged 30 to 69 years. Every sample contained roughly 3.5 to 7.13 million productive TCRbeta reads, and these numbers were similar from one tissue type to another.

They got blood RNA out of unsorted whole blood and also pulled out germline DNA. It was before surgery that roughly 4.1 milliliters of peripheral blood were collected. With 8 bases clipped from V and 6 bases from J, the junction kept 10 bases outside the gene matches. There are 14 residues in the CDR3. Germline-derived CDR1 and CDR2 are PRHDT and FYEKMQ (reference sequence). The chain recombines TRBV13 with TRBJ2-1, with TRBD1 identical over 7 bases. The sample comprised peripheral blood. This receptor was identified in a woman aged 25 to 39 with primary liver carcinoma and hepatitis B virus infection. In nucleotides, the CDR3 is TGTGCCAGCCGCAAGGGTGACAGGGCCAATGAGCAGTTCTTC. Its translation: CASRKGDRANEQFF. The whole variable domain, filled in from reference TRBV13 and TRBJ2-1, reads AAGVIQSPRHLIKEKRETATLKCYPIPRHDTVYWYQQGPGQDPQFLISFYEKMQSDKGSIPDRFSAQQFSDYHSELNMSSLELGDSALYFCASRKGDRANEQFFGPGTRLTVL.